This TCR beta chain was captured by sequencing in a study of T cells in Graves' hyperthyroidism and ophthalmopathy. CDR1 and CDR2 from the germline V gene are SQVTM and ANQGSEA. The V gene lost 4 bases and the J gene lost 5 bases, with 14 bases spanning the gap. This CDR3 region has 13 residues. The sample holds a few counts of this clonotype. Amplified TCR beta CDR3 regions derived from RNA transcripts. The HTBI primer set was used in a first-round RT-PCR of the TCR CDR3. TCRdb re-analysed the multiplex PCR reads in MiXCR, keeping a single row per CDR3 protein. The sample lists around 600,000 distinct CDR3 sequences, 13% to 15% occurring once.

The sequenced material came from blood. This sequence was found in a woman aged 18 to 35 with Graves' ophthalmopathy. The V gene is TRBV29-1, the J gene TRBJ1-1, with D hard to call. CDR3 sequence reads: CSVGGRFQTEAFF. Written as DNA, the CDR3 is TGCAGCGTTGGGGGTCGGTTCCAAACTGAAGCTTTCTTT.